The 8 T cell receptor beta chains given below trace back to one sample, sequenced in a study of blood T cells in healthy people across ages. Primed by a sample-barcoded 5' primer and a J-beta primer mix, a second PCR proceeded for 7 to 11 cycles. TCRdb processed the 5' RACE reads anew with MiXCR; each CDR3 protein has one entry. The sample lists 600,000 to 800,000 distinct CDR3 sequences; over 40% were seen once. The sequenced sample was blood. The receptors were sampled from a woman of 80 years or more in good health.

The V call is TRBV5-1, the J call TRBJ2-5; D uncertain. This CDR3 is built from 13 residues. CDR1 SGHRS and CDR2 YFSETQ come from the germline V gene. The V and J ends lost 3 bases and 1 base respectively, with 7 bases between them. The CDR3 DNA reads TGCGCCAGCAGCTCGACCCTCCAAGAGACCCAGTACTTC. Translating it yields CASSSTLQETQYF.

For this clonotype: This sequence may be a read error, since a much larger clone differs from it by one base. This chain uses TRBV28 with TRBJ2-1; 7 nucleotides line up with TRBD1. The V gene's germline CDR1 is MDHEN and CDR2 SYDVKM. V was clipped by 6 bases and J by 3 bases; unmatched bases: 17. The CDR3 runs 18 residues. The CDR3 DNA reads TGTGCCAGCAGCCGATCGCCCTTTTCGACAGGGTTCTACAATGAGCAGTTCTTC. It yields the protein CASSRSPFSTGFYNEQFF.

This clonotype was counted many times. The chain links TRBV7-3 to TRBJ2-1, with 7 bases aligning to TRBD1. The CDR3 spans 15 residues. Germline assignment: CDR1 SGHTA and CDR2 FQGTGA. V lost 5 bases, J lost 2 bases, and 6 bases stayed unmatched. The CDR3 loop is CASSTQGMAYNEQFF. The CDR3 region has the DNA TGTGCCAGCAGCACACAGGGGATGGCCTACAATGAGCAGTTCTTC. The entire variable domain, with the rest obtained from reference TRBV7-3 and TRBJ2-1, is as follows: GAGVSQTPSNKVTEKGKYVELRCDPISGHTALYWYRQSLGQGPEFLIYFQGTGAADDSGLPNDRFFAVRPEGSVSTLKIQRTERGDSAVYLCASSTQGMAYNEQFFGPGTRLTVL.

The chain couples TRBV5-1 to TRBJ2-3, with D possibly matching TRBD2 (6 bases). The CDR3 spans 14 residues. V gave up 0 bases and J gave up 5 bases, with 10 bases separating them. CDR1 is SGHRS and CDR2 is YFSETQ in the germline V gene. CDR3 bases: TGCGCCAGCAGCTTGGCCAACGGGGGAGATACGCAGTATTTT. It translates to CASSLANGGDTQYF.

CDR3 DNA sequence: TGTGCCACCAGCCATTCAGGGGTCTCTGGGGCCAACGTCCTGACTTTC. Encoded protein: CATSHSGVSGANVLTF. The rearrangement links TRBV15 to TRBJ2-6, with a weak D call TRBD1 (6 bases). The CDR3 covers 16 residues. Germline V gene sequence: CDR1 LNHNV, CDR2 YYDKDF (reference sequence). V lost 5 bases to trimming and J lost 0 bases, with 11 bases between them.

V and J are TRBV7-9 and TRBJ2-3, with TRBD1 identical over 7 bases. Trimming removed 4 bases from V and 3 bases from J; junction bases left unmatched: 10. Germline values: CDR1 SEHNR, CDR2 FQNEAQ (reference sequence). There are 16 residues in the CDR3. In DNA, the CDR3 is TGTGCCAGCAGCTCCGCCACAGGGGTTGCTACAGATACGCAGTATTTT. This translates into CASSSATGVATDTQYF.

The chain carries TRBV6-1 and TRBJ2-7; 7 bases map to TRBD2. The germline gives CDR1 MNHNS, CDR2 SASEGT. The CDR3 has 13 amino acids. Germline trimming cut 6 bases from V and 2 bases from J; bases unmatched to any gene: 4. The CDR3 is CASSRLAAYEQYF. CDR3 in DNA: TGTGCCAGCAGCCGACTAGCAGCCTACGAGCAGTACTTC.

This clonotype has a count of ten or more. A much larger clone sits a single nucleotide away, making a read error possible. The chain uses TRBV6-6 and TRBJ2-5, with D uncertain. Germline assignment: CDR1 MNHNY and CDR2 SVGAGI (reference sequence). Trimming removed 4 bases at V and 11 bases at J, with 23 bases between. The CDR3 length is 15 residues. CDR3 in amino acids: CASSWVPPRNNEQYF. The CDR3 coding sequence is TGTGCCAGCAGTTGGGTCCCCCCGAGGAACAATGAGCAGTACTTC.